The 30 T cell receptor beta chains in this list originate from one sample, sequenced in a study of blood T cells in healthy people across ages. Primers used in a second PCR of roughly 6 to 11 cycles were a sample-barcoded 5' primer and a J-beta primer mix. TCRdb recomputed calls from the 5' RACE reads with MiXCR, one row per CDR3 protein. The sample shows over a million distinct CDR3 sequences, 25% of them seen only once. These data also formed part of another study, on T cells of mothers and their children.

Sequencing was carried out using blood. The source is a girl aged 2 to 10 in good health.

This clonotype was recorded at least ten times. The chain carries TRBV12-3 or TRBV12-4 and TRBJ2-2; possibly TRBD1 or TRBD2 for D (5 bases each). Trimming stripped 5 bases from V and 4 bases from J, with 8 bases between. The length of the CDR3 is 13 residues. The CDR3 sequence: CASSGTVTGELFF. The CDR3 DNA follows: TGTGCCAGCAGTGGGACGGTCACCGGGGAGCTGTTTTTT.

The genes are TRBV28 and TRBJ2-7; D possibly uses TRBD1 or TRBD2 (5 bases each). Germline CDR1 is MDHEN and CDR2 is SYDVKM. The V end lost 3 bases, the J end lost 3 bases, and 12 bases lay between the germline ends. The length of the CDR3 is 14 residues. The CDR3 DNA reads as TGTGCCAGCAGTTTTCGGGGCATTAACTACGAGCAGTACTTC. This translates into CASSFRGINYEQYF.

This clonotype was observed a handful of times. The chain carries TRBV20-1 and TRBJ2-7; TRBD2 matches 9 bases. The CDR3 has 13 amino acids. Losses at the gene ends were 4 bases for V and 4 bases for J; bases not matched to a gene: 5. Germline lookup yields CDR1 DFQATT and CDR2 SNEGSKA (reference sequence). The CDR3 DNA is TGCAGTGCTACCGGGACTAGCAGTTACGAGCAGTACTTC. Residues: CSATGTSSYEQYF.

CDR3: CASSGLGGYGDTQYF. For the CDR3, the DNA is TGTGCCAGCAGCGGACTCGGGGGGTACGGAGATACGCAGTATTTT. V and J are TRBV7-3 and TRBJ2-3; 7 bases agree with TRBD2. This CDR3 comprises 15 residues. With V trimmed by 5 bases and J by 5 bases, 10 bases remained unmatched. The germline V gene encodes CDR1 SGHTA and CDR2 FQGTGA. The complete variable domain, with remaining parts taken from reference TRBV7-3 and TRBJ2-3, reads GAGVSQTPSNKVTEKGKYVELRCDPISGHTALYWYRQSLGQGPEFLIYFQGTGAADDSGLPNDRFFAVRPEGSVSTLKIQRTERGDSAVYLCASSGLGGYGDTQYFGPGTRLTVL.

As for this clonotype: A junction boundary mismatches the germline segment, possibly from a read error. The chain is built from TRBV4-3 and TRBJ2-3; D is ambiguous. Germline V CDR1 and CDR2: LGHNA, YSLEER. This CDR3 comprises 15 residues. CDR3 DNA sequence: TGCGCCAGCAGCCAGGATAGAGATCCTGCAGATACGCAGTGTTTT. It codes for CASSQDRDPADTQCF.

The genes are TRBV6-6 and TRBJ2-7; weak D call: TRBD1 (6 bases). With 4 bases removed from V and 3 bases from J, the gap between germline ends came to 10 bases. This CDR3 contains 13 residues. Germline loops: CDR1 MNHNY, CDR2 SVGAGI (reference sequence). The CDR3 DNA follows: TGTGCCAGCAGTTCCACAGGGAACTACGAGCAGTACTTC. Protein product: CASSSTGNYEQYF.

The chain employs TRBV11-2 and TRBJ2-3; possibly TRBD2 for D (6 bases). Germline lookup yields CDR1 SGHAT and CDR2 FQNNGV. The CDR3 has 14 residues. Trimming removed 3 bases at V and 2 bases at J, with 9 bases between. The CDR3 DNA follows: TGTGCCAGCAGCTTTGCTAGCGTCACAGATACGCAGTATTTT. Translating it yields CASSFASVTDTQYF.

The V and J genes are TRBV4-3 and TRBJ2-7; maybe TRBD2 (6 bases). Germline V gene data show CDR1 as LGHNA and CDR2 as YSLEER. Trimming stripped 0 bases from V and 6 bases from J, with 15 bases between. The CDR3 is 15 residues long. CDR3 sequence (DNA): TGCGCCAGCAGCCAAGACGGGACTTCGGTTTCCGAGCAGTACTTC. It yields the protein CASSQDGTSVSEQYF.

The gene calls are TRBV5-1 and TRBJ2-7; unclear D gene. Trimming removed 1 base at V and 3 bases at J, with 8 bases between. CDR1 and CDR2 (germline): SGHRS, YFSETQ. This CDR3 region has 13 residues. CDR3 residues: CASSLNPGYEQYF. The CDR3 coding sequence is TGCGCCAGCAGCTTGAATCCCGGCTACGAGCAGTACTTC. Based on the CDR3 plus reference TRBV5-1 and TRBJ2-7, the full variable domain is KAGVTQTPRYLIKTRGQQVTLSCSPISGHRSVSWYQQTPGQGLQFLFEYFSETQRNKGNFPGRFSGRQFSNSRSEMNVSTLELGDSALYLCASSLNPGYEQYFGPGTRLTVT.

This clonotype was found a few times. CDR3 protein: CASSLDRGGTDTQYF. The CDR3 nucleotides read TGTGCCAGCAGCTTAGATCGGGGGGGCACAGATACGCAGTATTTT. The rearrangement joins TRBV11-2 to TRBJ2-3, with 7 bases fitting TRBD2. This CDR3 spans 15 amino acids. Germline loops: CDR1 SGHAT, CDR2 FQNNGV. V gave up 0 bases and J gave up 1 base; unmatched junction bases: 1.

The sample holds a few counts of this clonotype. The chain carries TRBV12-3 or TRBV12-4 and TRBJ2-5; 7 nucleotides match TRBD1. The last part of the DNA fits TRBJ2-1 better; the J call may be wrong. CDR3 size: 13 residues. CDR3 coding DNA: TGTGCCAGTCGGACAGGTCCATCAAATGAGCAGTTCTTC. Translation: CASRTGPSNEQFF.

The rearrangement uses TRBV7-2 and TRBJ2-1; TRBD2 matches 11 bases. Germline V gives CDR1 SGHTA, CDR2 FQGNSA. The CDR3 consists of 17 residues. Germline trimming cut 0 bases from V and 4 bases from J; bases unmatched to any gene: 5. The CDR3 bases are TGTGCCAGCAGCTTAGCACCTCTAGCGGGGGGATACAATGAGCAGTTCTTC. Its protein is CASSLAPLAGGYNEQFF.

The chain recombines TRBV7-3 with TRBJ2-1; D perhaps matches TRBD2 (6 bases). CDR1 is SGHTA, CDR2 FQGTGA, per germline. V was cut by 5 bases and J by 9 bases, with 11 bases left in between. The CDR3 sequence is 12 residues long. CDR3 nucleotides: TGTGCCAGCAGCCAAATGGGGGGTGAGCAGTTCTTC. Amino acids: CASSQMGGEQFF.

This CDR3 reads CSARLIGQGYQPQHF. DNA for the CDR3: TGCAGTGCTAGACTAATCGGACAGGGGTATCAGCCCCAGCATTTT. This chain uses TRBV20-1 with TRBJ1-5; 9 bases are shared with TRBD1. V shed 2 bases and J 5 bases; nucleotides not matched to a gene: 7. CDR3 length equals 15 residues. Per the germline V gene, CDR1 is DFQATT and CDR2 is SNEGSKA (reference sequence).

The chain is built from TRBV20-1 and TRBJ2-7, with 8 bases aligning to TRBD2. Germline CDR1 DFQATT, CDR2 SNEGSKA (reference sequence). V lost 1 base and J lost 4; bases outside the gene matches: 3. The length of the CDR3 is 13 residues. The CDR3 region is CSARASGRYEQYF. CDR3 nucleotides: TGCAGTGCTAGAGCCAGCGGGAGATACGAGCAGTACTTC.

The rearrangement links TRBV3-1 to TRBJ2-1, with 8 positions matching TRBD2. The CDR3 loop spans 15 amino acids. The J segment lost 6 bases and the V segment lost 2 bases, leaving 6 bases of the junction unmatched. CDR1 and CDR2 (germline): LGHDT, YNNKEL (reference sequence). DNA of the CDR3: TGTGCCAGCAGCCAACCCTTAGCGGGACTCAATGAGCAGTTCTTC. The encoded protein is CASSQPLAGLNEQFF.

This clonotype showed up just a few times. The chain carries TRBV4-2 and TRBJ2-5, with unresolved D. The J call is doubtful: the DNA matches TRBJ2-7 better. The CDR3 covers 16 residues. Per germline, CDR1 LGHNA and CDR2 YNFKEQ. CDR3 DNA: TGTGCCAGCAGCCAAGATCATAGGCAGGACGTATACGAGCAGTACTTC. This gives the protein CASSQDHRQDVYEQYF.

Only a few counts were recorded for this clonotype. This chain joins TRBV29-1 and TRBJ2-1; 7 nucleotides line up with TRBD2. Germline CDR1 and CDR2: SQVTM and ANQGSEA. V lost 5 bases and J lost 3; bases outside the gene matches: 4. This CDR3 has 13 residues. The CDR3 bases are TGCAGCGTTAAACGGGGGGACTACAATGAGCAGTTCTTC. Its protein is CSVKRGDYNEQFF.

This chain connects TRBV20-1 to TRBJ1-2; 8 positions match TRBD1. Germline CDR1 is DFQATT and CDR2 is SNEGSKA (reference sequence). This CDR3 comprises 12 residues. V shed 3 bases, J shed 6 bases, and the junction held 3 bases outside the gene matches. The CDR3 nucleotides read TGCAGTGCTAGGGGGACAGGTGATGGCTACACCTTC. Translating it yields CSARGTGDGYTF.

This clonotype was seen more than once but under ten times. The chain links TRBV7-2 to TRBJ2-7; D ambiguous. The CDR3 spans 15 residues. Germline assignment: CDR1 SGHTA and CDR2 FQGNSA. V gave up 1 base and J gave up 3 bases, with 13 bases separating them. In nucleotides, the CDR3 is TGTGCCAGCAGCTTAGGTTTCTTGGGCGTCTACGAGCAGTACTTC. As protein: CASSLGFLGVYEQYF. Looking up the rest from reference TRBV7-2 and TRBJ2-7 gives the full variable domain: GAGVSQSPSNKVTEKGKDVELRCDPISGHTALYWYRQSLGQGLEFLIYFQGNSAPDKSGLPSDRFSAERTGGSVSTLTIQRTQQEDSAVYLCASSLGFLGVYEQYFGPGTRLTVT.

The sample holds a few counts of this clonotype. The chain employs TRBV4-2 and TRBJ2-6; 7 nucleotides line up with TRBD1. This CDR3 is built from 16 residues. J lost 2 bases, V lost 4 bases, and 5 bases had no gene match. Germline values: CDR1 LGHNA, CDR2 YNFKEQ. This chain's CDR3 is CASSPTGDPGANVLTF. DNA of the CDR3: TGTGCCAGCAGCCCTACAGGGGATCCTGGGGCCAACGTCCTGACTTTC.

This clonotype was found a few times. The genes are TRBV4-1 and TRBJ2-2; 7 nucleotides align to TRBD1. J lost 3 bases, V lost 1 base, and 2 bases had no gene match. The CDR3 runs to 15 residues. Germline V gives CDR1 MGHRA, CDR2 YSYEKL. CDR3 in amino acids: CASSQVTGDTGELFF. CDR3 nucleotides: TGCGCCAGCAGCCAAGTAACAGGGGACACCGGGGAGCTGTTTTTT.

The chain carries TRBV20-1 and TRBJ1-1; D may be TRBD1 (5 bases). V was cut by 0 bases and J by 1 base, with 12 bases left in between. Germline assignment: CDR1 DFQATT and CDR2 SNEGSKA (reference sequence). CDR3 length equals 15 residues. The CDR3 DNA reads TGCAGTGCTAGAGATGCGGGGAGGGGGAACACTGAAGCTTTCTTT. Amino acid sequence: CSARDAGRGNTEAFF.

This clonotype was counted a few times. The gene calls are TRBV6-6 and TRBJ1-1; 8 nucleotides match TRBD1. The CDR3 length is 15 residues. Germline V gene lookup returns CDR1 MNHNY and CDR2 SVGAGI (reference sequence). The V gene end was trimmed by 6 bases and the J gene end by 0 bases; junction bases not matched to a gene: 6. As DNA, the CDR3 is TGTGCCAGCAGGCCACAGGGGGTCCTGAACACTGAAGCTTTCTTT. It codes for CASRPQGVLNTEAFF.

In this sample, this clonotype turned up a few times. The chain has TRBV11-2 and TRBJ2-1; TRBD2 aligns across 13 bases. J lost 8 bases, V lost 3 bases, and 4 bases had no gene match. Germline V lookup: CDR1 SGHAT, CDR2 FQNNGV. The CDR3 has 15 amino acids. The CDR3 spells CASSFGTSGIDEQFF. Here the CDR3 DNA reads TGTGCCAGCAGCTTCGGGACTAGCGGGATCGATGAGCAGTTCTTC.

This clonotype was observed once. The chain employs TRBV4-1 and TRBJ2-5; possible D gene TRBD2, 5 bases. The V gene lost 0 bases and the J gene lost 5 bases, with 13 bases spanning the gap. The CDR3 length is 15 residues. The germline V gene encodes CDR1 MGHRA and CDR2 YSYEKL. CDR3 protein: CASSQDSRVGETQYF. The CDR3 coding sequence is TGCGCCAGCAGCCAAGATTCGAGGGTGGGGGAGACCCAGTACTTC.

This clonotype was recorded a few times. This chain uses TRBV10-3 with TRBJ1-2; 9 nucleotides match TRBD1. The germline gives CDR1 ENHRY, CDR2 SYGVKD. Germline trimming cut 9 bases from V and 2 bases from J; bases unmatched to any gene: 4. The CDR3 contains 13 residues. As DNA, the CDR3 is TGTGCCATGGGACAGGGAGAGAACTATGGCTACACCTTC. Its protein is CAMGQGENYGYTF.

This clonotype came up a few times. V and J are TRBV6-1 and TRBJ2-6; D possibly uses TRBD1 or TRBD2 (5 bases each). Trimming pared 6 bases from V and 0 bases from J, leaving 21 bases between. This CDR3 has 19 residues. Germline V gene sequence: CDR1 MNHNS, CDR2 SASEGT. The CDR3: CASSLANPGTLSGANVLTF. The CDR3 DNA reads as TGTGCCAGCAGCCTCGCTAACCCCGGGACCCTCTCTGGGGCCAACGTCCTGACTTTC.

The chain links TRBV2 to TRBJ1-2; a weak D match, TRBD1 (6 bases). Per germline, CDR1 SNHLY and CDR2 FYNNEI. The V end lost 6 bases, the J end lost 2 bases, and 19 bases lay between the germline ends. The length of the CDR3 is 16 residues. CDR3 coding DNA: TGTGCCAGCAGAGTCACCGGGACATTTGGAAACTATGGCTACACCTTC. Amino acids: CASRVTGTFGNYGYTF.

This clonotype was seen many times. CDR3 residues: CSARDRVAGASKQFF. DNA of the CDR3: TGCAGTGCTAGAGATCGGGTAGCGGGAGCATCTAAGCAGTTCTTC. The V call is TRBV20-1, the J call TRBJ2-5; TRBD2 agrees at 9 bases. Judging by the DNA end, TRBJ2-1 fits better; the J call may be wrong. Germline V gene lookup returns CDR1 DFQATT and CDR2 SNEGSKA (reference sequence). This CDR3 has 15 amino acids.